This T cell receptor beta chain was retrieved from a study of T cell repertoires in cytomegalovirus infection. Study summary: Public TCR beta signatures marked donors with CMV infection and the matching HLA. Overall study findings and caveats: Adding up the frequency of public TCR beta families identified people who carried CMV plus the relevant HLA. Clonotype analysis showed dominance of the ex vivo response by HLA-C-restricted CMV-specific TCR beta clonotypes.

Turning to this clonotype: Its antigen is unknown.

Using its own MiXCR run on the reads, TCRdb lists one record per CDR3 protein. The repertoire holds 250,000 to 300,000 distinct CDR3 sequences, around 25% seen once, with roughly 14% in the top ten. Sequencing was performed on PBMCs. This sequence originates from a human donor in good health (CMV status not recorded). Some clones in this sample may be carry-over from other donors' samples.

CDR3 nucleotide sequence: TGTGCCACAGTGTCCCAGGGCGCAAGCAATCAGCCCCAGCATTTT. It codes for CATVSQGASNQPQHF. This chain joins TRBV10-3 and TRBJ1-5; tentative D call: TRBD1 (5 bases). The length of the CDR3 is 15 residues. The germline CDR1 and CDR2 sequences are ENHRY and SYGVKD. V lost 10 bases to trimming and J lost 1 base, with 17 bases between them.